These 14 T cell receptor beta chains originate from one sample sequenced in a study of cytomegalovirus exposure and HLA in healthy donors. Profiled with immunoSEQ multiplex PCR; TCRdb holds only in-frame clones, not every one. The table lists some 110,000 clones, about 87% of them singletons. Specimen: PBMCs. Receptors originate from a woman younger than 35 in good health and CMV-seropositive.

V is TRBV4-1 and J is TRBJ2-1, with D tentatively TRBD2 (5 bases). V was clipped by 1 base and J by 4 bases, with 23 bases between them. The CDR3 has 19 amino acids. Germline CDR1 reads MGHRA; CDR2 reads YSYEKL. CDR3 sequence (DNA): TGCGCCAGCAGCCAAGTTTCCCCCTCAACTAGAGACCTATACAATGAGCAGTTCTTC. It is translated as CASSQVSPSTRDLYNEQFF.

The rearrangement uses TRBV19 and TRBJ1-6; D not certain. This CDR3 is 14 amino acids long. Germline CDR1 LNHDA, CDR2 SQIVND (reference sequence). V was shortened by 7 bases and J by 4 bases, with 11 bases between the two germline ends. This CDR3 is CASMATRYNSPLHF. DNA of the CDR3: TGTGCCAGTATGGCCACTAGATATAATTCACCCCTCCACTTT.

V is TRBV29-1 and J is TRBJ1-5; tentative D call: TRBD1 (5 bases). Germline CDR1 is SQVTM and CDR2 is ANQGSEA. The CDR3 has 13 amino acids. Trimming left V 4 bases short and J 1 base short, with 8 bases between. The CDR3: CSVGGGSNQPQHF. In DNA form, the CDR3 reads TGCAGCGTTGGCGGGGGAAGCAATCAGCCCCAGCATTTT.

The chain uses TRBV5-1 and TRBJ1-4; tentatively, D is TRBD1 (6 bases). The germline gives CDR1 SGHRS, CDR2 YFSETQ. This CDR3 comprises 15 residues. V was clipped by 5 bases and J by 1 base, with 12 bases between them. Here the CDR3 reads CASRPTTGTNEKLFF. The CDR3 coding sequence is TGCGCCAGCAGGCCTACGACAGGAACTAATGAAAAACTGTTTTTT.

The chain joins TRBV2 to TRBJ2-2; D possibly corresponds to TRBD2 (6 bases). V was pared by 10 bases and J by 1 base, with 13 bases between. This CDR3 contains 14 residues. CDR1 and CDR2 from the germline V gene are SNHLY and FYNNEI. The CDR3 region has the DNA TGTGCCACCACGGGAGTTGGGAACACCGGGGAGCTGTTTTTT. Translation gives CATTGVGNTGELFF.

This chain links TRBV2 with TRBJ2-3; 14 positions agree with TRBD2. This CDR3 contains 17 residues. Trimming removed 3 bases from V and 6 bases from J; junction bases left unmatched: 8. From germline, CDR1 is SNHLY and CDR2 FYNNEI. CDR3: CASSDGVTSGGADTQYF. The DNA of the CDR3 is TGTGCCAGCAGTGACGGGGTGACTAGCGGGGGGGCGGATACGCAGTATTTT.

This chain links TRBV11-2 with TRBJ1-1; no clear D gene. Trimming cost V 5 bases and J 0 bases, with 7 bases left between them. The CDR3 has 13 residues. Looked up from germline, CDR1 is SGHAT and CDR2 is FQNNGV. CDR3 coding DNA: TGTGCCAGCAGCACACATATGAACACTGAAGCTTTCTTT. It yields the protein CASSTHMNTEAFF.

This chain links TRBV29-1 with TRBJ1-6, with TRBD1 as a possible D gene (5 bases). V lost 1 base and J 9 bases, leaving 13 bases between the germline ends. The germline V gene has CDR1 SQVTM and CDR2 ANQGSEA. CDR3 length: 14 residues. CDR3 DNA: TGCAGCGTTGAAGGGGCAGGGCCTGGTTCACCCCTCCACTTT. This gives the protein CSVEGAGPGSPLHF.

The chain links TRBV5-1 to TRBJ2-5, with D possibly TRBD1 on 6 matching bases. Trimming took 7 bases from V and 4 from J, leaving 20 bases between them. CDR3 length: 15 amino acids. Germline V lookup: CDR1 SGHRS, CDR2 YFSETQ. The CDR3 coding sequence is TGCGCCAGCTATAATGCAGGGGACGCCCGAGAGACCCAGTACTTC. Protein product: CASYNAGDARETQYF.

This chain uses TRBV6-5 with TRBJ2-1, with 7 bases that match TRBD1. This CDR3 comprises 15 residues. Trimming took 4 bases from V and 5 from J; bases not matched to a gene: 8. CDR1 and CDR2 from the germline V gene are MNHEY and SVGAGI. In nucleotides, the CDR3 is TGTGCCAGCAGTTCCCCGGGACAGACTAACAATGAGCAGTTCTTC. As protein: CASSSPGQTNNEQFF.

This clone was observed once. The CDR3 does not close with the conserved phenylalanine or tryptophan, likely indicating a read error. No DNA is shown, since the ends of the CDR3 on it are uncertain; the CDR3 is the one TCRdb lists. The chain links TRBV28 to TRBJ2-7; TRBD1 is the table's D call and was not checked against the DNA. Germline V lookup: CDR1 MDHEN, CDR2 SYDVKM. The CDR3 is made up of 13 amino acids, end residues included. The CDR3 sequence is CASSSGTGGPLTA.

V usage is TRBV29-1 and J usage is TRBJ1-1; 9 bases agree with TRBD1. Trimming at V came to 6 bases and at J to 6 bases, leaving 11 bases not matched to a gene. The germline V gene encodes CDR1 SQVTM and CDR2 ANQGSEA. The CDR3 is made up of 14 amino acids. CDR3 protein: CSVEPGQGFAEAFF. The CDR3 nucleotides are TGCAGCGTGGAACCGGGACAGGGCTTCGCTGAAGCTTTCTTT.

Only a few counts were recorded for this clone. This rearrangement joins TRBV5-4 to TRBJ1-6; D call uncertain. Germline CDR1 is SGHNT and CDR2 is YYREEE (reference sequence). The CDR3 loop spans 12 amino acids. The V gene lost 0 bases and the J gene lost 16 bases, with 11 bases spanning the gap. The CDR3 DNA follows: TGTGCCAGCAGCTTGGGTCCCTCCCGGCTCCACTTT. The encoded protein is CASSLGPSRLHF.

The chain joins TRBV25-1 to TRBJ1-1, with 8 nucleotides matching TRBD1. V shed 4 bases and J 4 bases; nucleotides not matched to a gene: 11. Germline loops: CDR1 MGHDK, CDR2 SYGVNS. This CDR3 has 16 residues. The CDR3 loop reads CASSGLPGQERTEAFF. The CDR3 bases are TGTGCCAGCAGTGGGCTACCGGGACAGGAGCGCACTGAAGCTTTCTTT.